The next 3 T cell receptor beta chains were all read from a single sample in a study of T cells in Graves' hyperthyroidism and ophthalmopathy. What was amplified from RNA transcripts were TCR beta CDR3 regions. HTBI primers were employed in a first-round RT-PCR of the TCR CDR3. TCRdb processed the multiplex PCR reads anew with MiXCR; each CDR3 protein has one entry. The profile covers over 500,000 distinct CDR3 sequences, with 12% to 15% appearing a single time and about 15% taken by the ten largest. Sequenced input: blood. The receptors shown here come from a woman in her forties with Graves' hyperthyroidism.

The gene calls are TRBV6-1 and TRBJ2-7, with D hard to call. Trimming left V 1 base short and J 1 base short, with 8 bases between. The CDR3 covers 14 residues. CDR1 MNHNS and CDR2 SASEGT come from the germline V gene. The CDR3 region is CASSEDYSSYEQYF. CDR3 in DNA: TGTGCCAGCAGTGAAGACTACAGTTCCTACGAGCAGTACTTC.

This clonotype has just a few counts. The gene calls are TRBV7-3 and TRBJ2-7; a possible D gene is TRBD1 (5 bases). The germline V gene has CDR1 SGHTA and CDR2 FQGTGA. The length of the CDR3 is 15 residues. V was pared by 2 bases and J by 2 bases, with 13 bases between. DNA of the CDR3: TGTGCCAGCAGCTTACAGGGTGGGAACCCCTACGAGCAGTACTTC. Encoded protein: CASSLQGGNPYEQYF.

This clonotype was detected only a few times. The chain has TRBV4-1 and TRBJ2-4; D is perhaps TRBD2 (6 bases). Germline V lookup: CDR1 MGHRA, CDR2 YSYEKL. This CDR3 has 17 residues. V lost 5 bases, J lost 2 bases, and 19 bases lay in between. The CDR3 DNA reads TGCGCCAGCAGCGAGGGAGGCCAAGGGGAGCCCAAAAACATTCAGTACTTC. Protein: CASSEGGQGEPKNIQYF.